The source of this TCR beta chain is a study of control samples from healthy donors and cancer patients (TCRdb year 2020). A word on this clone: Its specific antigen is unknown. Per-base quality was not reported, and no clone a single base away is much larger than it.

Library preparation used the immunoSEQ multiplex PCR assay. TCRdb holds this immuneACCESS table with in-frame rearrangements only. Some clones are missing; in checked studies, unresolved V genes explain under half, and the rest has no known cause. This sample lists tens of thousands of clones; 95% to 96% were detected once. The biggest ten clones account for around 1.9% of the sample. Compared with germline, V lacks 5 bases and J lacks 8 bases; bases without a gene match: 8. The CDR3 contains 15 residues, cysteine and phenylalanine counted. Left in the record is the CDR3 DNA by itself, 45 bases read in frame from the first base. According to the germline V gene, CDR1 reads SNHLY and CDR2 reads FYNNEI.

The chain was built from TRBV2 and TRBJ2-1, with 11 bases aligning to TRBD2. The sequencing input was blood. This receptor was identified in a woman aged 25-40 years in good health. The CDR3 here reads CASSRTSGSAYEQFF. The nucleotide sequence reads as follows: TGTGCCAGCAGTCGAACTAGCGGGAGTGCCTATGAGCAGTTCTTC.